What follows are 25 T cell receptor beta chains derived from one specimen sequenced in a study of blood T cell repertoires in COVID-19 (dated by TCRdb to 2020 to 2021). To prepare the library, the immunoSEQ multiplex PCR assay was applied. TCRdb limited this immuneACCESS table to in-frame rearrangements with V and J called. A share of clones is missing; checked studies link under half to unresolved V genes, and the rest is unexplained. The sample table holds some 170,000 clones, of which more than 80% were seen once. Roughly 2.1% of the sample is in the top ten clones. The source material was peripheral blood. Receptors were obtained from a woman aged 60-75 years with COVID-19, enrolled during active disease.

The chain links TRBV5-1 to TRBJ2-7, with 11 bases matching TRBD1. This CDR3 has 14 residues. Trimming took 4 bases from V and 5 from J; bases not matched to a gene: 5. Germline V gene lookup returns CDR1 SGHRS and CDR2 YFSETQ. The CDR3 sequence: CASSEDRGRNEQYF. CDR3 in DNA: TGCGCCAGCAGCGAGGACAGGGGGCGTAACGAGCAGTACTTC.

The CDR3 here is CSVGTSDHNEQFF. In DNA form, the CDR3 reads TGCAGCGTTGGGACTAGCGATCACAATGAGCAGTTCTTC. This rearrangement joins TRBV29-1 to TRBJ2-1, with TRBD2 identical over 9 bases. CDR1 and CDR2 from the germline V gene are SQVTM and ANQGSEA. CDR3 length: 13 residues. With V trimmed by 4 bases and J by 5 bases, 3 bases remained unmatched.

V and J are TRBV6-2 or TRBV6-3 and TRBJ1-2; no clear D gene. Germline values: CDR1 MNHEY, CDR2 SVGEGT. The CDR3 contains 14 residues. V lost 6 bases, J lost 5 bases, and 16 bases lay in between. The CDR3 region has the DNA TGTGCCAGCAGCCCTGCGGCATTCTCTTATGGCTACACCTTC. Protein product: CASSPAAFSYGYTF.

This rearrangement joins TRBV5-5 to TRBJ1-5; tentative D call: TRBD1 (6 bases). The germline V gene has CDR1 SGHKS and CDR2 YYEKEE (reference sequence). V was cut by 4 bases and J by 6 bases, with 20 bases left in between. This CDR3 has 16 amino acids. The CDR3 loop is CASSVNRDSGGQPQHF. The CDR3 nucleotides are TGTGCCAGCAGCGTCAACAGGGATTCTGGGGGTCAGCCCCAGCATTTT. Filled out from reference TRBV5-5 and TRBJ1-5, the complete variable domain reads DAGVTQSPTHLIKTRGQQVTLRCSPISGHKSVSWYQQVLGQGPQFIFQYYEKEERGRGNFPDRFSARQFPNYSSELNVNALLLGDSALYLCASSVNRDSGGQPQHFGDGTRLSIL.

The chain carries TRBV5-1 and TRBJ2-7, with 14 positions matching TRBD2. Trimming took 4 bases from V and 5 from J; bases not matched to a gene: 11. Germline assignment: CDR1 SGHRS and CDR2 YFSETQ. This CDR3 spans 17 amino acids. The CDR3 reads CASSRGLAGDTPNEQYF. CDR3 in DNA: TGCGCCAGCAGCAGGGGACTAGCGGGGGATACTCCTAACGAGCAGTACTTC.

The chain couples TRBV7-2 to TRBJ2-7; weak D call: TRBD1 (5 bases). V was shortened by 2 bases and J by 0 bases, with 8 bases between the two germline ends. The CDR3 has 14 amino acids. Germline V lookup: CDR1 SGHTA, CDR2 FQGNSA. CDR3 nucleotides: TGTGCCAGCAGCTTAAACAGGCTCTCCTACGAGCAGTACTTC. Translated, it gives CASSLNRLSYEQYF.

This chain joins TRBV7-6 and TRBJ1-1; TRBD1 matches 8 bases. Per the germline V gene, CDR1 is SGHVS and CDR2 is FNYEAQ. This CDR3 has 12 amino acids. V lost 4 bases to trimming and J lost 9 bases; unmatched junction nucleotides: 4. CDR3 sequence (DNA): TGTGCCAGCAGCTCCGGACAGGGACAAGCTTTCTTT. Protein sequence: CASSSGQGQAFF.

This clone has ten or more counts. The chain carries TRBV25-1 and TRBJ1-1, with 8 bases identical to TRBD1. CDR3 length equals 14 residues. The junction had 6 bases not matched to a gene; V was cut back by 4 bases and J by 5 bases. CDR1 is MGHDK and CDR2 is SYGVNS in the germline V gene. CDR3 protein: CASSVTGGETEAFF. CDR3 DNA: TGTGCCAGCAGTGTTACAGGGGGTGAGACTGAAGCTTTCTTT.

The V gene is TRBV4-1, the J gene TRBJ2-5; TRBD2 aligns across 15 bases. Looked up from germline, CDR1 is MGHRA and CDR2 is YSYEKL. Losses at the gene ends were 0 bases for V and 2 bases for J; bases not matched to a gene: 4. CDR3 length: 18 residues. CDR3 protein: CASSQDGLAGGLQETQYF. CDR3 coding DNA: TGCGCCAGCAGCCAAGATGGACTAGCGGGGGGGTTACAAGAGACCCAGTACTTC.

The chain combines TRBV3-1 (or the pseudogene TRBV3-2) with TRBJ1-4, with TRBD1 identical over 7 bases. The CDR3 is made up of 13 amino acids. V shed 8 bases, J shed 6 bases, and the junction held 6 bases outside the gene matches. Germline CDR1 and CDR2: LGHDT and YNNKEL (reference sequence). This chain's CDR3 is CASAGTVDEKLFF. CDR3 DNA sequence: TGTGCCAGCGCCGGGACAGTTGATGAAAAACTGTTTTTT.

The V and J genes are TRBV18 and TRBJ1-1; weak D call: TRBD1 (6 bases). Trimming removed 1 base from V and 4 bases from J, with 13 bases in between. CDR3 size: 15 residues. Per germline, CDR1 KGHSH and CDR2 LQKENI. CDR3 loop: CASSPRAGVSTEAFF. As DNA, the CDR3 is TGTGCCAGCTCACCACGTGCAGGGGTGAGCACTGAAGCTTTCTTT. The full variable domain, its missing parts supplied by reference TRBV18 and TRBJ1-1, is NAGVMQNPRHLVRRRGQEARLRCSPMKGHSHVYWYRQLPEEGLKFMVYLQKENIIDESGMPKERFSAEFPKEGPSILRIQQVVRGDSAAYFCASSPRAGVSTEAFFGQGTRLTVV.

The V and J genes are TRBV28 and TRBJ1-5; D is unresolved. Deletions cut 3 bases from V and 0 bases from J, with 3 bases between. This CDR3 spans 13 amino acids. Looked up from germline, CDR1 is MDHEN and CDR2 is SYDVKM. The CDR3 bases are TGTGCCAGCAGTTTCGGTAGCAATCAGCCCCAGCATTTT. This translates into CASSFGSNQPQHF.

The V gene is TRBV6-5, the J gene TRBJ1-2, with D perhaps TRBD1 (6 bases). V was pared by 6 bases and J by 4 bases, with 15 bases between. The CDR3 sequence is 14 residues long. Germline V gene data show CDR1 as MNHEY and CDR2 as SVGAGI. CDR3 in DNA: TGTGCCAGCAGCCCAACAGGGACGTTCTATGGCTACACCTTC. Amino acid sequence: CASSPTGTFYGYTF.

The CDR3 sequence: CASSPGGDEQYF. DNA of the CDR3: TGTGCCAGCAGCCCCGGGGGGGACGAGCAGTACTTC. This chain links TRBV5-5 with TRBJ2-7; 8 nucleotides match TRBD2. This CDR3 has 12 residues. V gave up 4 bases and J gave up 5 bases; unmatched junction bases: 2. From germline, CDR1 is SGHKS and CDR2 YYEKEE (reference sequence).

This rearrangement joins TRBV19 to TRBJ2-2, with 7 nucleotides matching TRBD2. The V gene end was trimmed by 4 bases and the J gene end by 3 bases; junction bases not matched to a gene: 5. Germline V gene lookup returns CDR1 LNHDA and CDR2 SQIVND (reference sequence). This CDR3 has 15 residues. The CDR3 reads CASSSGGAYTGELFF. CDR3 nucleotide sequence: TGTGCCAGTAGTAGCGGGGGAGCTTACACCGGGGAGCTGTTTTTT.

The genes are TRBV6-2 or TRBV6-3 and TRBJ2-7; D not resolved. Germline assignment: CDR1 MNHEY and CDR2 SVGEGT. The CDR3 spans 13 residues. V lost 4 bases and J 2 bases, leaving 9 bases between the germline ends. CDR3 coding DNA: TGTGCCAGCAGTTCCAACTTCCCCTACGAGCAGTACTTC. Amino acids: CASSSNFPYEQYF.

The CDR3 DNA is TGTGCCAGCAGCGCCCCACAGGGGGCTGGGGAGACCCAGTACTTC. Translated: CASSAPQGAGETQYF. The V call is TRBV9, the J call TRBJ2-5; TRBD1 agrees at 9 bases. The CDR3 runs 15 residues. The germline V gene has CDR1 SGDLS and CDR2 YYNGEE. V gave up 3 bases and J gave up 5 bases; unmatched junction bases: 8. The full variable domain, completed using reference TRBV9 and TRBJ2-5, is DSGVTQTPKHLITATGQRVTLRCSPRSGDLSVYWYQQSLDQGLQFLIQYYNGEERAKGNILERFSAQQFPDLHSELNLSSLELGDSALYFCASSAPQGAGETQYFGPGTRLLVL.

The genes are TRBV2 and TRBJ2-3; TRBD2 aligns across 8 bases. The CDR3 covers 15 residues. From germline, CDR1 is SNHLY and CDR2 FYNNEI. The junction had 10 bases not matched to a gene; V was cut back by 4 bases and J by 7 bases. In DNA form, the CDR3 reads TGTGCCAGCAGTGCACCGGGACTAGTCTTCCATACGCAGTATTTT. It codes for CASSAPGLVFHTQYF. Full variable domain (remainder filled in from reference TRBV2 and TRBJ2-3): EPEVTQTPSHQVTQMGQEVILRCVPISNHLYFYWYRQILGQKVEFLVSFYNNEISEKSEIFDDQFSVERPDGSNFTLKIRSTKLEDSAMYFCASSAPGLVFHTQYFGPGTRLTVL.

This clone has a single count. This chain links TRBV7-9 with TRBJ1-2, with 7 positions matching TRBD1. From germline, CDR1 is SEHNR and CDR2 FQNEAQ (reference sequence). This CDR3 is 11 amino acids long. Trimming took 3 bases from V and 8 from J; bases not matched to a gene: 0. The CDR3 sequence: CASSLGQGYTF. CDR3 coding DNA: TGTGCCAGCAGCTTGGGACAGGGCTACACCTTC.

The CDR3 DNA reads as TGTGCCAGCAGGAGACAGGGCAGTTACACTGAAGCTTTCTTT. This encodes CASRRQGSYTEAFF. This chain connects TRBV2 to TRBJ1-1, with 7 bases aligning to TRBD1. The V segment lost 6 bases and the J segment 3 bases; nucleotides outside the gene matches: 7. Germline loops: CDR1 SNHLY, CDR2 FYNNEI. The CDR3 is 14 amino acids.

The V and J genes are TRBV6-2 or TRBV6-3 and TRBJ1-6; possible D gene TRBD1, 5 bases. Between the trimmed V and J ends, which lost 0 bases and 2 bases, there was a span of 11 bases. Germline CDR1 is MNHEY and CDR2 is SVGEGT. The CDR3 has 17 amino acids. The CDR3 region is CASSYSFQGAYNSPLHF. DNA for the CDR3: TGTGCCAGCAGTTACTCGTTCCAGGGTGCCTATAATTCACCCCTCCACTTT.

The V and J genes are TRBV18 and TRBJ1-1; 10 bases are a match to TRBD1. The germline V gene encodes CDR1 KGHSH and CDR2 LQKENI. The CDR3 runs to 14 residues. V lost 5 bases, J lost 2 bases, and 2 bases stayed unmatched. CDR3 sequence: CASSGQGGNTEAFF. CDR3 in DNA: TGTGCCAGCTCAGGACAGGGGGGTAACACTGAAGCTTTCTTT.

The V call is TRBV2, the J call TRBJ2-3; 8 bases line up with TRBD2. The CDR3 loop spans 14 amino acids. Germline-derived CDR1 and CDR2 are SNHLY and FYNNEI. V was clipped by 5 bases and J by 3 bases; unmatched bases: 4. The CDR3, as DNA: TGTGCCAGCAGTCTCGGGACTAGTACAGATACGCAGTATTTT. This sequence encodes CASSLGTSTDTQYF.

The chain recombines TRBV7-2 with TRBJ2-1, with TRBD2 matching 9 bases. J gave up 4 bases and V 1 base, and 2 bases lay outside the gene matches. Germline CDR1 SGHTA, CDR2 FQGNSA. This CDR3 comprises 15 residues. CDR3 region: CASSLGGGGYNEQFF. Here the CDR3 DNA reads TGTGCCAGCAGCTTAGGCGGGGGGGGTTACAATGAGCAGTTCTTC.

The chain is built from TRBV10-3 and TRBJ2-7; weak D call: TRBD2 (6 bases). Germline V gives CDR1 ENHRY, CDR2 SYGVKD. The CDR3 spans 14 residues. V was shortened by 6 bases and J by 4 bases, with 16 bases between the two germline ends. Here the CDR3 DNA reads TGTGCCATCAGAGCGTTGGGGGGACCGTACGAGCAGTACTTC. Translating it yields CAIRALGGPYEQYF.